The rows below give T cell receptor beta chains drawn from one sample of a study of T-cell reconstitution after alpha-beta-depleted transplantation in children. In TCRdb, the PCR reads were re-called with MiXCR into one record per CDR3 protein. The data show approximately 490,000 distinct CDR3 sequences, roughly an eighth seen once. Sequencing was performed on PBMCs from the stem cell graft donor, taken from the stem cell graft. The origin of the receptors is a human donor who donated a stem cell graft to a child with combined immunodeficiency. CDR3s include the opening cysteine and the closing phenylalanine or tryptophan. The D gene is left open where the match is weak. Clone sizes are given selectively: once, few, many, or a class where the clone is expanded.

CDR3aa: CASSQVGVGNEQFF
CDR3nt: TGTGCCAGCAGCCAAGTGGGGGTTGGCAATGAGCAGTTCTTC
v_gene: TRBV4-2
abundance: many
j_gene: TRBJ2-1
d_gene: -

CDR3aa: CAISARDTPGNTIYF
CDR3nt: TGTGCCATCAGTGCGCGGGATACTCCTGGAAACACCATATATTTT
v_gene: TRBV10-3
abundance: -
j_gene: TRBJ1-3
d_gene: -

CDR3aa: CATSRGRGNLNTEAFF
CDR3nt: TGTGCCACCAGCAGAGGCAGGGGAAACCTGAACACTGAAGCTTTCTTT
v_gene: TRBV15
abundance: few
j_gene: TRBJ1-1
d_gene: -

CDR3aa: CSAGWGDTQYF
CDR3nt: TGCAGTGCGGGCTGGGGGGATACGCAGTATTTT
v_gene: TRBV20-1
abundance: -
j_gene: TRBJ2-3
d_gene: -

CDR3aa: CASIGIMNTEAFF
CDR3nt: TGTGCCAGCATCGGTATTATGAACACTGAAGCTTTCTTT
v_gene: TRBV2
abundance: many
j_gene: TRBJ1-1
d_gene: -

CDR3aa: CASRSRLSNQPQHF
CDR3nt: TGTGCCAGCAGATCTAGGTTGAGCAATCAGCCCCAGCATTTT
v_gene: TRBV7-2
abundance: few
j_gene: TRBJ1-5
d_gene: -

CDR3aa: CASSYSPGQARYEQYF
CDR3nt: TGTGCCAGCAGTTACTCCCCGGGACAGGCTCGTTACGAGCAGTACTTC
v_gene: TRBV6-2/TRBV6-3
abundance: -
j_gene: TRBJ2-7
d_gene: TRBD1

CDR3aa: CASSLGGSSRGRETQYF
CDR3nt: TGTGCCAGCAGTTTAGGCGGGAGCAGCAGGGGAAGAGAGACCCAGTACTTC
v_gene: TRBV12-3/TRBV12-4
abundance: -
j_gene: TRBJ2-5
d_gene: -

CDR3aa: CASSARLGDYEQYF
CDR3nt: TGTGCCAGCAGCGCCCGGCTAGGGGACTACGAGCAGTACTTC
v_gene: TRBV7-8
abundance: few
j_gene: TRBJ2-7
d_gene: -

CDR3aa: CASSRGGYTGELFF
CDR3nt: TGTGCCAGCAGCCGGGGCGGGTACACCGGGGAGCTGTTTTTT
v_gene: TRBV11-2
abundance: -
j_gene: TRBJ2-2
d_gene: -

CDR3aa: CASSLAWGSSYNEQFF
CDR3nt: TGTGCCAGCAGTTTAGCCTGGGGTAGCTCCTACAATGAGCAGTTCTTC
v_gene: TRBV12-3/TRBV12-4
abundance: many
j_gene: TRBJ2-1
d_gene: -

CDR3aa: CSVEPQSSYNEQFF
CDR3nt: TGCAGCGTTGAACCACAGAGCTCCTACAATGAGCAGTTCTTC
v_gene: TRBV29-1
abundance: many
j_gene: TRBJ2-1
d_gene: -

CDR3aa: CASSLGGPNRGNTEAFF
CDR3nt: TGTGCCAGCAGCTTAGGGGGACCGAACCGCGGTAACACTGAAGCTTTCTTT
v_gene: TRBV11-2
abundance: -
j_gene: TRBJ1-1
d_gene: -

CDR3aa: CASSPRGRELRGAEHGYTF
CDR3nt: TGTGCCAGCAGCCCTAGGGGCAGGGAATTAAGAGGTGCGGAACATGGCTACACCTTC
v_gene: TRBV7-3
abundance: -
j_gene: TRBJ1-2
d_gene: -

CDR3aa: CSVGGLAAPRSVYEQYF
CDR3nt: TGCAGCGTAGGAGGACTAGCGGCTCCAAGGTCGGTCTACGAGCAGTACTTC
v_gene: TRBV29-1
abundance: many
j_gene: TRBJ2-7
d_gene: TRBD2

CDR3aa: CASSLDRVSHAGELFF
CDR3nt: TGTGCCAGCAGCTTGGACAGGGTGAGCCACGCCGGGGAGCTGTTTTTT
v_gene: TRBV7-9
abundance: -
j_gene: TRBJ2-2
d_gene: TRBD1

CDR3aa: CASSSSGRANEQYF
CDR3nt: TGTGCCAGCAGTTCTAGCGGGAGGGCCAACGAGCAGTACTTC
v_gene: TRBV12-3/TRBV12-4
abundance: many
j_gene: TRBJ2-7
d_gene: TRBD2

CDR3aa: CASSMFIRRAEKLFF
CDR3nt: TGTGCCAGTAGTATGTTTATCCGGAGGGCCGAAAAACTGTTTTTT
v_gene: TRBV19
abundance: -
j_gene: TRBJ1-4
d_gene: -

CDR3aa: CASTVSGMGKTQYF
CDR3nt: TGTGCCAGCACGGTTAGCGGGATGGGAAAGACCCAGTACTTC
v_gene: TRBV12-3/TRBV12-4
abundance: many
j_gene: TRBJ2-5
d_gene: TRBD2

CDR3aa: CASSFIGGNEAFF
CDR3nt: TGTGCCAGCAGCTTTATAGGGGGAAATGAAGCTTTCTTT
v_gene: TRBV7-2
abundance: many
j_gene: TRBJ1-1
d_gene: -

CDR3aa: CSVETPAYEQYF
CDR3nt: TGCAGCGTGGAAACTCCGGCCTACGAGCAGTACTTC
v_gene: TRBV29-1
abundance: many
j_gene: TRBJ2-7
d_gene: -

CDR3aa: CSVEQEPSIYNEQFF
CDR3nt: TGCAGCGTTGAGCAGGAGCCTAGCATCTACAATGAGCAGTTCTTC
v_gene: TRBV29-1
abundance: many
j_gene: TRBJ2-1
d_gene: -

CDR3aa: CSAPGYPANTEAFF
CDR3nt: TGCAGTGCCCCCGGCTACCCCGCGAACACTGAAGCTTTCTTT
v_gene: TRBV20-1
abundance: -
j_gene: TRBJ1-1
d_gene: -

CDR3aa: CASSGREGRNEQFF
CDR3nt: TGTGCCAGCAGTGGGCGGGAAGGTCGGAATGAGCAGTTCTTC
v_gene: TRBV6-1
abundance: few
j_gene: TRBJ2-1
d_gene: -

CDR3aa: CASSSGQGDTGELFF
CDR3nt: TGTGCCAGCAGTTCGGGGCAGGGAGACACCGGGGAGCTGTTTTTT
v_gene: TRBV28
abundance: many
j_gene: TRBJ2-2
d_gene: -

CDR3aa: CASSFAGQANTGELFF
CDR3nt: TGTGCCAGCAGCTTCGCCGGACAGGCGAACACCGGGGAGCTGTTTTTT
v_gene: TRBV7-6
abundance: few
j_gene: TRBJ2-2
d_gene: TRBD1

CDR3aa: CSVPLSGELFF
CDR3nt: TGCAGCGTTCCTCTGTCCGGGGAGCTGTTTTTT
v_gene: TRBV29-1
abundance: few
j_gene: TRBJ2-2
d_gene: -

CDR3aa: CASSLSFVGPGNIQYF
CDR3nt: TGTGCCAGCAGTTTGTCCTTTGTAGGGCCGGGAAACATTCAGTACTTC
v_gene: TRBV28
abundance: -
j_gene: TRBJ2-4
d_gene: -

CDR3aa: CAISESTGGKAGYTF
CDR3nt: TGTGCCATCAGTGAATCGACAGGGGGAAAGGCCGGCTACACCTTC
v_gene: TRBV10-3
abundance: few
j_gene: TRBJ1-2
d_gene: TRBD1

CDR3aa: CSVEGDFNTGELFF
CDR3nt: TGCAGCGTTGAAGGGGACTTTAACACCGGGGAGCTGTTTTTT
v_gene: TRBV29-1
abundance: -
j_gene: TRBJ2-2
d_gene: -

CDR3aa: CASRRGQQANYGYTF
CDR3nt: TGTGCCAGCAGACGGGGACAGCAAGCTAACTATGGCTACACCTTC
v_gene: TRBV27
abundance: -
j_gene: TRBJ1-2
d_gene: TRBD1

CDR3aa: CASSLVLAGTNEQFF
CDR3nt: TGTGCCAGCAGTTTAGTACTAGCGGGGACCAATGAGCAGTTCTTC
v_gene: TRBV12-3/TRBV12-4
abundance: -
j_gene: TRBJ2-1
d_gene: TRBD2

CDR3aa: CASSGGKIPGLERETQYF
CDR3nt: TGCGCCAGCAGCGGCGGGAAAATACCGGGACTAGAGCGGGAGACCCAGTACTTC
v_gene: TRBV5-1
abundance: -
j_gene: TRBJ2-5
d_gene: TRBD2

CDR3aa: CASSNRQVFSSGANVLTF
CDR3nt: TGTGCCAGCAGCAATAGACAGGTCTTCAGCTCTGGGGCCAACGTCCTGACTTTC
v_gene: TRBV11-2
abundance: -
j_gene: TRBJ2-6
d_gene: -

CDR3aa: CASIGVTGELFF
CDR3nt: TGTGCCAGCATTGGGGTCACCGGGGAGCTGTTTTTT
v_gene: TRBV28
abundance: once
j_gene: TRBJ2-2
d_gene: -

CDR3aa: CASSSAGGPDETQYF
CDR3nt: TGCGCCAGCAGCTCCGCGGGAGGGCCAGATGAGACCCAGTACTTC
v_gene: TRBV5-1
abundance: -
j_gene: TRBJ2-5
d_gene: TRBD2

CDR3aa: CASSPAGLAVYNEQFF
CDR3nt: TGCGCCAGCAGCCCGGCGGGACTAGCGGTCTACAATGAGCAGTTCTTC
v_gene: TRBV4-3
abundance: few
j_gene: TRBJ2-1
d_gene: TRBD2

CDR3aa: CASSPGTSGTIEQFF
CDR3nt: TGTGCCAGCAGTCCAGGGACTAGCGGGACCATCGAGCAGTTCTTC
v_gene: TRBV27
abundance: few
j_gene: TRBJ2-1
d_gene: TRBD2

CDR3aa: CASSFPNRDAQETQYF
CDR3nt: TGTGCCAGCAGTTTCCCTAACAGGGATGCACAAGAGACCCAGTACTTC
v_gene: TRBV6-2/TRBV6-3
abundance: -
j_gene: TRBJ2-5
d_gene: -

CDR3aa: CASSWASGRNEQFF
CDR3nt: TGTGCCAGCAGTTGGGCTAGCGGGCGGAATGAGCAGTTCTTC
v_gene: TRBV27
abundance: -
j_gene: TRBJ2-1
d_gene: TRBD2

CDR3aa: CASSYGPTDTQYF
CDR3nt: TGTGCCAGCAGTTACGGGCCCACTGATACGCAGTATTTT
v_gene: TRBV6-5
abundance: few
j_gene: TRBJ2-3
d_gene: -

CDR3aa: CASSFAHRGYQETQYF
CDR3nt: TGTGCCAGCAGTTTTGCGCACAGGGGGTATCAAGAGACCCAGTACTTC
v_gene: TRBV12-3/TRBV12-4
abundance: -
j_gene: TRBJ2-5
d_gene: TRBD1

CDR3aa: CASSAVMQGTDTQYF
CDR3nt: TGTGCCAGCAGTGCAGTGATGCAGGGGACAGATACGCAGTATTTT
v_gene: TRBV6-1
abundance: -
j_gene: TRBJ2-3
d_gene: -

CDR3aa: CSVGTYQETQYF
CDR3nt: TGCAGCGTCGGAACTTACCAAGAGACCCAGTACTTC
v_gene: TRBV29-1
abundance: -
j_gene: TRBJ2-5
d_gene: -

CDR3aa: CASSLAGSAETQYF
CDR3nt: TGCGCCAGCAGCTTGGCAGGGTCCGCGGAGACCCAGTACTTC
v_gene: TRBV5-1
abundance: few
j_gene: TRBJ2-5
d_gene: -

CDR3aa: CASSVTGGTEAFF
CDR3nt: TGTGCCAGCAGCGTGACAGGGGGCACTGAAGCTTTCTTT
v_gene: TRBV7-2
abundance: many
j_gene: TRBJ1-1
d_gene: TRBD1

CDR3aa: CASSQDSGTLVYEQYF
CDR3nt: TGCGCCAGCAGCCAAGATTCCGGGACCTTGGTCTACGAGCAGTACTTC
v_gene: TRBV4-3
abundance: few
j_gene: TRBJ2-7
d_gene: -

CDR3aa: CASSLVSASPLHF
CDR3nt: TGTGCCAGCAGCTTGGTCTCGGCCTCACCCCTCCACTTT
v_gene: TRBV5-6
abundance: few
j_gene: TRBJ1-6
d_gene: -

CDR3aa: CSVEGLMVNEQFF
CDR3nt: TGCAGCGTCGAGGGGCTGATGGTCAATGAGCAGTTCTTC
v_gene: TRBV29-1
abundance: -
j_gene: TRBJ2-1
d_gene: -

CDR3aa: CASSLASGGEADTQYF
CDR3nt: TGCGCCAGCAGCCTGGCCAGCGGGGGGGAAGCAGATACGCAGTATTTT
v_gene: TRBV5-1
abundance: many
j_gene: TRBJ2-3
d_gene: TRBD2

CDR3aa: CASSTGLSGANVLTF
CDR3nt: TGTGCCAGCAGTACAGGGTTGAGTGGGGCCAACGTCCTGACTTTC
v_gene: TRBV6-5
abundance: few
j_gene: TRBJ2-6
d_gene: -

CDR3aa: CSAREGQGSPGELFF
CDR3nt: TGCAGTGCTAGAGAGGGACAGGGGAGCCCCGGGGAGCTGTTTTTT
v_gene: TRBV20-1
abundance: -
j_gene: TRBJ2-2
d_gene: TRBD1

CDR3aa: CASSLWTDYGYTF
CDR3nt: TGTGCCAGCAGCTTGTGGACAGACTATGGCTACACCTTC
v_gene: TRBV5-6
abundance: few
j_gene: TRBJ1-2
d_gene: -